This T cell receptor (beta chain) was obtained from a study of cytotoxic CD8 clonotypes in ibrutinib-treated CLL (dated by TCRdb to about 2021). In the study overall: The cohort was composed of some twelve relapsed/refractory and fewer than 16 treatment-naive patients; IGHV unmutated status was identified in fewer than 18 patients. Partial responses were observed in about 24 patients and complete responses in 2; after a median follow-up of about 69 months, remission was maintained in roughly 14 patients and progression was observed in about twelve. Response samples were taken after a median of 12 months on treatment, ranging from 6 to 36 months. On average, each sample had about 250,000 productive templates and around 100,000 productive rearrangements. Of the 70 to 90 people in the trial, 26 had longitudinal samples available. Cryopreserved peripheral blood mononuclear cells were obtained before treatment, at response, and at either sustained remission or disease progression. Patients were still on ibrutinib when every remission and progressive disease sample was collected. Study-wide findings and limitations: An increase in clonality was observed at ibrutinib response, with clonality remaining stable during sustained remission and falling back toward baseline at progression. Public clonotypes were found to be uncommon and were observed to contract or remain stable during treatment; the increase in clonality was shown to reflect expansion of private clonotypes at ibrutinib response. Sampling times were not matched between sustained-remission and progressing patients, and lymph node repertoires were not studied. Baseline clonality exceeded that of age-matched healthy donors and correlated strongly with circulating CD8+ T-cell counts.

As regards this clone: Its antigen is still unknown. There are no base qualities to consult, and no much larger clone falls within one base.

Each clonotype received, on average, about 10x coverage in deep resolution sequencing performed on a MiSeq, where the target depth lay between 1 in 1 million and 1 in 200,000 T cells. The immunoSEQ hsTCRB Kit was used to generate the TCR beta libraries. Per the source publication's procedure: Data were analyzed with ImmunoSEQ Data Assistant and ImmunoSEQ Analyzer, with V, D and J genes assigned per IMGT definitions. Clonality was computed as one minus normalized Shannon entropy of productive rearrangement frequencies, ranging from 0 to 1. Only overrepresented clonotypes making up at least 0.05% of the repertoire of each patient were included in the public clonotype analysis. Fewer than 15 repertoires from age-matched healthy donors, obtained from immuneACCESS, served as clonality controls. The table comes from immuneACCESS by way of TCRdb, which keeps in-frame sequences with V and J called. Part of the clones is missing from these tables; in studies checked, under half for an unresolved V gene and the rest for unknown reasons. That table is the source of V, J and clone size, and D and trimming were worked out from the DNA. Across this sample there are about 200,000 clones, with roughly 65% seen only once. Roughly 6.4% of the sample is held by the ten biggest clonotypes.

In the paper's terms, the time point label means: 12 months on ibrutinib. Roughly 1.8 micrograms of genomic DNA were extracted from cryopreserved PBMCs for TCR beta library preparation. Longitudinal blood samples from CLL patients on ibrutinib monotherapy underwent high-throughput TCR beta sequencing. The patients took part in an open-label, single-center phase 2 trial of ibrutinib monotherapy. The receptor was isolated from a human donor with chronic lymphocytic leukemia. The specimen comprised PBMCs, sampled after 12 months of ibrutinib treatment.

The nucleotide sequence is given as TGTGCCAGTAGTATTGGACCGCTGCCCCAGCATTTT. It translates to CASSIGPLPQHF. This chain is built from TRBV19 and TRBJ1-5, with the D gene not confidently named. Counted from cysteine to phenylalanine, this CDR3 has 12 amino acids. Of the read, only the CDR3 DNA is kept; its 36 bases are in frame from base 1. The germline V gene (reference sequence) gives CDR1 as LNHDA and CDR2 as SQIVND. V is clipped by 3 bases and J by 9 bases, and the sequence between their germline boundaries is 9 bases long. Where the CDR3 stops, the reference TRBV19 and TRBJ1-5 genes take over; the full variable domain is DGGITQSPKYLFRKEGQNVTLSCEQNLNHDAMYWYRQDPGQGLRLIYYSQIVNDFQKGDIAEGYSVSREKKESFPLTVTSAQKNPTAFYLCASSIGPLPQHFGDGTRLSIL.